This passage covers 31 T cell receptor beta chains from one sample sequenced in a study of T cell changes during pregnancy in multiple sclerosis. The table came from immunoSEQ multiplex PCR; TCRdb's copy has only in-frame clones and leaves some out. Seen here are 60,000 to 95,000 clones, about nine tenths observed once, and the top ten hold 0.43%. The sample here was CD4+ T cells from peripheral blood mononuclear cells, taken before pregnancy. Receptor source: a female donor with multiple sclerosis, enrolled in a pregnancy study.

J is TRBJ1-6 and V is TRBV10-3; no reliable D call. V was shortened by 3 bases and J by 13 bases, with 7 bases between the two germline ends. This CDR3 has 11 residues. The V gene's germline CDR1 is ENHRY and CDR2 SYGVKD. Written as DNA, the CDR3 is TGTGCCATCAGTGAAGCCGGGCCCCTCCACTTT. It codes for CAISEAGPLHF.

CDR3 in amino acids: CASSLWASGGAAHTDTQYF. DNA of the CDR3: TGTGCCAGCAGTTTATGGGCTAGCGGGGGGGCCGCACACACAGATACGCAGTATTTT. The rearrangement uses TRBV27 and TRBJ2-3; 12 bases match TRBD2. Unmatched junction bases numbered 10, after V lost 1 base and J lost 2 bases. The CDR3 extends over 19 amino acids. Germline CDR1 and CDR2: MNHEY and SMNVEV (reference sequence).

V and J are TRBV7-9 and TRBJ2-2; D is perhaps TRBD1 (6 bases). The V gene's germline CDR1 is SEHNR and CDR2 FQNEAQ (reference sequence). V gave up 5 bases and J gave up 7 bases, with 11 bases separating them. The CDR3 is 13 amino acids. The CDR3 nucleotides read TGTGCCAGCAGCAGCTCCAGGGGCGGGGAGCTGTTTTTT. Encoded protein: CASSSSRGGELFF.

This sequence joins TRBV9 and TRBJ2-2, with D possibly TRBD2 on 5 matching bases. Per the germline V gene, CDR1 is SGDLS and CDR2 is YYNGEE. The V end lost 1 base, the J end lost 7 bases, and 11 bases lay between the germline ends. The CDR3 runs to 14 residues. CDR3 residues: CASSVNPGYGELFF. The CDR3 DNA sequence: TGTGCCAGCAGCGTAAATCCGGGGTACGGGGAGCTGTTTTTT.

The chain is built from TRBV28 and TRBJ2-1, with 7 bases fitting TRBD2. Germline loops: CDR1 MDHEN, CDR2 SYDVKM. The CDR3 length is 15 residues. V dropped 5 bases and J dropped 6; count of bases not matched to a gene: 10. CDR3: CASSQPSSGLNEQFF. CDR3 nucleotides: TGTGCCAGCAGTCAACCGTCTAGCGGACTCAATGAGCAGTTCTTC.

This rearrangement joins TRBV11-2 to TRBJ2-1; D is unclear. The CDR3 extends over 11 amino acids. V was pared by 4 bases and J by 10 bases, with 8 bases between. Germline V gene data show CDR1 as SGHAT and CDR2 as FQNNGV. In nucleotides, the CDR3 is TGTGCCAGCAGCTCAAGAGGAGAGCAGTTCTTC. Amino acids: CASSSRGEQFF.

This sequence joins TRBV5-8 and TRBJ2-7; D uncertain. Germline assignment: CDR1 SGHTS and CDR2 YDEGEE. V gave up 6 bases and J gave up 0 bases, with 16 bases separating them. The CDR3 is made up of 15 amino acids. The CDR3 DNA sequence: TGTGCCAGCACCATAACCGGGTCTACCTCCTACGAGCAGTACTTC. Encoded protein: CASTITGSTSYEQYF.

This clone was counted between two and nine times. This chain joins TRBV12-5 and TRBJ1-1; 7 bases line up with TRBD1. The CDR3 loop spans 14 amino acids. The junction had 3 bases not matched to a gene; V was cut back by 5 bases and J by 0 bases. Germline loops: CDR1 LGHNT, CDR2 FRNRAP. The CDR3 here is CASGLGTVNTEAFF. Here the CDR3 DNA reads TGTGCTAGTGGTCTCGGGACAGTGAACACTGAAGCTTTCTTT.

The chain uses TRBV5-1 and TRBJ2-3; D might be TRBD1 (5 bases). CDR1 and CDR2 (germline): SGHRS, YFSETQ. The CDR3 extends over 16 amino acids. Trimming cost V 4 bases and J 4 bases, with 19 bases left between them. CDR3: CASSLPGRSSADTQYF. The DNA of the CDR3 is TGCGCCAGCAGCCTACCAGGGCGAAGTAGTGCAGATACGCAGTATTTT.

The chain carries TRBV13 and TRBJ1-1; D possibly corresponds to TRBD1 (6 bases). The CDR3 is 18 residues long. Germline V gene sequence: CDR1 PRHDT, CDR2 FYEKMQ (reference sequence). V was trimmed by 4 bases and J by 3 bases, leaving 24 bases between them. Here the CDR3 reads CASSSSPPLGAGDTEAFF. CDR3 in DNA: TGTGCCAGCAGCTCTTCCCCTCCGCTGGGGGCTGGAGACACTGAAGCTTTCTTT. The full variable domain, its missing parts supplied by reference TRBV13 and TRBJ1-1, is AAGVIQSPRHLIKEKRETATLKCYPIPRHDTVYWYQQGPGQDPQFLISFYEKMQSDKGSIPDRFSAQQFSDYHSELNMSSLELGDSALYFCASSSSPPLGAGDTEAFFGQGTRLTVV.

V usage is TRBV27 and J usage is TRBJ1-5; D is unresolved. This CDR3 is 13 amino acids long. Germline CDR1 reads MNHEY; CDR2 reads SMNVEV (reference sequence). Between the trimmed V and J ends, which lost 4 bases and 8 bases, there was a span of 12 bases. CDR3 in DNA: TGTGCCAGCAGTTCCCGAAACGGAGAGCCCCAGCATTTT. Translation: CASSSRNGEPQHF.

V gene TRBV29-1 combines with J gene TRBJ2-3; possibly TRBD2 for D (7 bases). V was cut by 2 bases and J by 2 bases, with 17 bases left in between. The CDR3 length is 16 residues. The germline gives CDR1 SQVTM, CDR2 ANQGSEA. The CDR3 coding sequence is TGCAGCGTTGAAAGGTCGGGGGGCGTACCCACAGATACGCAGTATTTT. Its protein is CSVERSGGVPTDTQYF.

This chain uses TRBV2 with TRBJ1-2; D unresolved. CDR1 is SNHLY and CDR2 is FYNNEI in the germline V gene. V lost 6 bases, J lost 1 base, and 6 bases lay in between. This CDR3 is built from 12 residues. CDR3 nucleotides: TGTGCCAGCAGGAGGTTTAACTATGGCTACACCTTC. Translated, it gives CASRRFNYGYTF.

This rearrangement joins TRBV30 to TRBJ2-5; tentative D call: TRBD1 (6 bases). V lost 1 base and J 4 bases, leaving 16 bases between the germline ends. CDR1 and CDR2 (germline): GTSNPN, SVGIG (reference sequence). CDR3 length: 15 residues. This CDR3 is CAWSGPEQGRETQYF. The DNA of the CDR3 is TGTGCCTGGAGTGGACCAGAACAGGGTAGAGAGACCCAGTACTTC.

This rearrangement joins TRBV14 to TRBJ2-7; 13 bases fit TRBD2. This CDR3 has 16 residues. Germline lookup yields CDR1 SGHDN and CDR2 FVKESK. The J segment lost 6 bases and the V segment lost 6 bases, leaving 11 bases of the junction unmatched. The CDR3 reads CASRKSGLAGVSEQYF. CDR3 DNA: TGTGCCAGCAGAAAGAGCGGACTAGCGGGAGTCTCCGAGCAGTACTTC.

The chain is built from TRBV5-4 and TRBJ1-1; D is possibly TRBD1 (5 bases). Trimming stripped 1 base from V and 3 bases from J, with 13 bases between. CDR3 length: 15 amino acids. Germline assignment: CDR1 SGHNT and CDR2 YYREEE (reference sequence). CDR3 in DNA: TGTGCCAGCAGCTTGTTCGGCAGGGAGGACACTGAAGCTTTCTTT. It codes for CASSLFGREDTEAFF.

This chain joins TRBV27 and TRBJ2-1; 11 nucleotides align to TRBD1. CDR1 and CDR2 (germline): MNHEY, SMNVEV (reference sequence). This CDR3 comprises 18 residues. The V gene end was trimmed by 3 bases and the J gene end by 5 bases; junction bases not matched to a gene: 12. This chain's CDR3 is CASSFPLTGTGGHNEQFF. The CDR3 nucleotides are TGTGCCAGCAGTTTCCCCCTGACCGGGACAGGGGGACACAATGAGCAGTTCTTC.

The chain links TRBV2 to TRBJ2-7; a possible D gene is TRBD1 (5 bases). The CDR3 covers 13 residues. Germline loops: CDR1 SNHLY, CDR2 FYNNEI. V lost 5 bases to trimming and J lost 2 bases, with 10 bases between them. The CDR3 region is CASSQTVPYEQYF. The CDR3 DNA reads as TGTGCCAGCAGTCAGACAGTTCCCTACGAGCAGTACTTC.

The rearrangement links TRBV19 to TRBJ2-1; TRBD2 matches 9 bases. Germline-derived CDR1 and CDR2 are LNHDA and SQIVND (reference sequence). The CDR3 is made up of 16 amino acids. With 7 bases clipped from V and 9 bases from J, the junction kept 16 bases outside the gene matches. The CDR3 here is CASTQLAGGPLGEQFF. CDR3 DNA sequence: TGTGCCAGTACCCAACTAGCGGGTGGCCCCTTGGGTGAGCAGTTCTTC.

This clone was observed once. V is TRBV5-5 and J is TRBJ1-4; 8 nucleotides align to TRBD1. J lost 3 bases, V lost 4 bases, and 2 bases had no gene match. The CDR3 contains 14 residues. Germline V gene lookup returns CDR1 SGHKS and CDR2 YYEKEE (reference sequence). The CDR3 bases are TGTGCCAGCAGCCCGACAGGGGCTAATGAAAAACTGTTTTTT. As protein: CASSPTGANEKLFF. The full variable domain, with the rest looked up from reference TRBV5-5 and TRBJ1-4, is DAGVTQSPTHLIKTRGQQVTLRCSPISGHKSVSWYQQVLGQGPQFIFQYYEKEERGRGNFPDRFSARQFPNYSSELNVNALLLGDSALYLCASSPTGANEKLFFGSGTQLSVL.

The rearrangement uses TRBV30 and TRBJ2-7; TRBD2 might be the D (5 bases). The CDR3 has 14 amino acids. CDR1 and CDR2 (germline): GTSNPN, SVGIG (reference sequence). Trimming removed 0 bases at V and 3 bases at J, with 12 bases between. The CDR3 loop reads CAWSVRGANYEQYF. The DNA of the CDR3 is TGTGCCTGGAGTGTACGGGGAGCAAACTACGAGCAGTACTTC.

This rearrangement joins TRBV14 to TRBJ1-4; D remains unclear. Germline assignment: CDR1 SGHDN and CDR2 FVKESK. There are 14 residues in the CDR3. Trimming cost V 3 bases and J 6 bases, with 11 bases left between them. The CDR3 region is CASSHSPGDEKLFF. The DNA for the CDR3 is TGTGCCAGCAGCCACTCGCCGGGAGATGAAAAACTGTTTTTT.

The chain recombines TRBV18 with TRBJ1-3, with unresolved D. Germline values: CDR1 KGHSH, CDR2 LQKENI. Trimming left V 4 bases short and J 0 bases short, with 13 bases between. The length of the CDR3 is 16 residues. CDR3 residues: CASSHSAPDSGNTIYF. In nucleotides, the CDR3 is TGTGCCAGCTCACATTCCGCCCCAGACTCTGGAAACACCATATATTTT. Full variable domain (missing parts from reference TRBV18 and TRBJ1-3): NAGVMQNPRHLVRRRGQEARLRCSPMKGHSHVYWYRQLPEEGLKFMVYLQKENIIDESGMPKERFSAEFPKEGPSILRIQQVVRGDSAAYFCASSHSAPDSGNTIYFGEGSWLTVV.

In its sample, this clone was seen once. Relative to the germline gene, one junction end is altered; a read error may explain this. The chain is built from TRBV7-7 and TRBJ1-5, with D perhaps TRBD1 (5 bases). Germline lookup yields CDR1 SSHAT and CDR2 FNYEAQ (reference sequence). This CDR3 region has 16 residues. The CDR3 nucleotides read TGTGCTAGCAGCTTAGCCCCAGGGTGGGTAAGAAAGCCCCAGCATTTT. Its translation: CASSLAPGWVRKPQHF.

The chain carries TRBV30 and TRBJ1-6, with 11 bases identical to TRBD1. The junction had 9 bases not matched to a gene; V was cut back by 1 base and J by 13 bases. This CDR3 has 15 residues. CDR1 is GTSNPN, CDR2 SVGIG, per germline (reference sequence). CDR3 coding DNA: TGTGCCTGGAGTGCGGGACAGGGGGAATCATCGCCCCTCCACTTT. Amino acid sequence: CAWSAGQGESSPLHF.

This clone was recorded only once. Written as DNA, the CDR3 is TGTGCCAGCAGGCGGACAGGCGGTTATGGCTACACCTTC. This codes for CASRRTGGYGYTF. The V and J genes are TRBV13 and TRBJ1-2, with TRBD1 identical over 7 bases. Germline-derived CDR1 and CDR2 are PRHDT and FYEKMQ (reference sequence). This CDR3 has 13 residues. Trimming removed 6 bases from V and 5 bases from J; junction bases left unmatched: 6.

V is TRBV29-1 and J is TRBJ1-2; weak D call: TRBD1 (5 bases). CDR1 SQVTM and CDR2 ANQGSEA come from the germline V gene. Trimming shortened V by 3 bases and J by 3 bases, and 14 bases separated the two germline ends. CDR3 length: 14 residues. The CDR3 nucleotides read TGCAGCGTTGAGTCTCAGGGTTGGGACTATGGCTACACCTTC. As protein: CSVESQGWDYGYTF.

This clone came up many times. The chain recombines TRBV10-3 with TRBJ1-1; 8 bases fit TRBD1. The CDR3 is 13 residues long. CDR1 is ENHRY and CDR2 is SYGVKD in the germline V gene. Germline trimming cut 4 bases from V and 4 bases from J; bases unmatched to any gene: 2. The CDR3 DNA sequence: TGTGCCATCAGTGCCGACAGGGGCACTGAAGCTTTCTTT. This encodes CAISADRGTEAFF.

The chain uses TRBV7-9 and TRBJ1-2; a weak D match, TRBD1 (6 bases). The CDR3 is made up of 15 amino acids. Deletions cut 1 base from V and 2 bases from J, with 11 bases between. Germline V CDR1 and CDR2: SEHNR, FQNEAQ (reference sequence). The CDR3 is CASSLEVGANYGYTF. CDR3 in DNA: TGTGCCAGCAGCTTAGAGGTGGGGGCCAACTATGGCTACACCTTC.

J is TRBJ1-2 and V is TRBV27, with 8 bases identical to TRBD1. Germline V CDR1 and CDR2: MNHEY, SMNVEV (reference sequence). The ends lost 2 bases at V and 6 bases at J; junction bases unmatched: 8. CDR3 length: 15 residues. The CDR3, as DNA: TGTGCCAGCAGTTTAAGAGCCAGGGGGCGAGATGGCTACACCTTC. Its translation is CASSLRARGRDGYTF.

This chain joins TRBV27 and TRBJ2-3, with a possible D match to TRBD1 (6 bases). CDR1 and CDR2 from the germline V gene are MNHEY and SMNVEV (reference sequence). This CDR3 contains 15 residues. The V end lost 5 bases, the J end lost 2 bases, and 14 bases lay between the germline ends. Written as DNA, the CDR3 is TGTGCCAGCAGTCCACCGGGACAACACACAGATACGCAGTATTTT. Residues: CASSPPGQHTDTQYF.